The clone carrying this TCR beta chain was counted a few times. Its specificity is unknown. Researchers ran the PCR with 60 Vbeta and 13 Jbeta primers. The method was immunoSEQ multiplex PCR; TCRdb's version includes in-frame clones alone and lacks a portion of them. The sample gives about 65,000 clones, about four fifths of which show up once; around 4.2% is in the top ten. The CDR3 is 14 residues long. Germline lookup yields CDR1 MNHNS and CDR2 SASEGT. V trimming: 8 bases; J trimming: 7 bases; junction bases outside the gene matches: 11. This sample is part of a study of cytomegalovirus exposure and HLA in healthy donors. The study, taken as a whole, reports: Among the most significant clusters, several appeared linked to common viral pathogens in a later analysis. It was taken for granted in presence/absence analyses that sequencing depth across donors was roughly uniform. Later genetic work tied a missense DCLRE1C variant to beta-chain V and J trimming. CMV serostatus was the sole immune exposure data available.

This chain joins TRBV6-1 and TRBJ1-5; 7 bases map to TRBD1. This TCR was sampled from a woman younger than 45 in good health and CMV-seronegative. Input material: PBMCs. CDR3 residues: CASLDGQDLQPQHF. Written as DNA, the CDR3 is TGTGCCAGCCTAGACGGACAGGATTTGCAGCCCCAGCATTTT.